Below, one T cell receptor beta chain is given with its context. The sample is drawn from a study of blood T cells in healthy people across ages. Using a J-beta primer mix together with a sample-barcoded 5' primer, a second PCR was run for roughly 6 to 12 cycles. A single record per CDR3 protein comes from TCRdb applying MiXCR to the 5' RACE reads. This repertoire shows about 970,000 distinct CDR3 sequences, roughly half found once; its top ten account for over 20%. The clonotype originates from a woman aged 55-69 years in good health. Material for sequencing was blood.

The CDR3 nucleotides are TGTGCCAGCAGCCCCAACCCCGGGACAGGGGCTGAAGATACGCAGTATTTT. Its protein is CASSPNPGTGAEDTQYF. This chain joins TRBV14 and TRBJ2-3; 10 bases align to TRBD1. The CDR3 totals 17 residues. The ends lost 4 bases at V and 5 bases at J; junction bases unmatched: 12. CDR1 SGHDN and CDR2 FVKESK come from the germline V gene.